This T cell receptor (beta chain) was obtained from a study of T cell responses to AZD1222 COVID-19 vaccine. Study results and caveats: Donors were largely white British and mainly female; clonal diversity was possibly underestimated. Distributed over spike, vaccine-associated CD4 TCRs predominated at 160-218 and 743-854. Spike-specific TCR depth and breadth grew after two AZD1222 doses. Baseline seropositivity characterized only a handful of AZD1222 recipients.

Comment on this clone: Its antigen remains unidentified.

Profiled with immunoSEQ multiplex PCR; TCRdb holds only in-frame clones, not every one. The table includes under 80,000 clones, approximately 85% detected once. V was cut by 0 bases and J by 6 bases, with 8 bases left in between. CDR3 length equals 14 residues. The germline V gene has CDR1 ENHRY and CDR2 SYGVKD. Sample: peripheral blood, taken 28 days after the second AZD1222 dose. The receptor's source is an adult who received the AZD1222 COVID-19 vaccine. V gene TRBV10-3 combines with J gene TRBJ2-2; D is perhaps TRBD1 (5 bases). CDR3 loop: CAISESGLAGELFF. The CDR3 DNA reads TGTGCCATCAGTGAGTCGGGGCTCGCCGGGGAGCTGTTTTTT.